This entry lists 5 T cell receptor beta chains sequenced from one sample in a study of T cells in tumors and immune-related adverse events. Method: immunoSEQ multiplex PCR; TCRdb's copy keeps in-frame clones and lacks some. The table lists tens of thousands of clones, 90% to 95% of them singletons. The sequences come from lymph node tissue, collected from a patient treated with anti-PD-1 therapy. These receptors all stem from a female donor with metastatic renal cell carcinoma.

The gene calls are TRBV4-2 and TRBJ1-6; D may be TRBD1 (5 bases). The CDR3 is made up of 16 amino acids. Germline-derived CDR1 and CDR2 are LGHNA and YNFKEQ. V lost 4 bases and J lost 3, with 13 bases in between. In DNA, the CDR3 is TGTGCCAGCAGCCCTCCGCGGGGGTTCTATAATTCACCCCTCCACTTT. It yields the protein CASSPPRGFYNSPLHF.

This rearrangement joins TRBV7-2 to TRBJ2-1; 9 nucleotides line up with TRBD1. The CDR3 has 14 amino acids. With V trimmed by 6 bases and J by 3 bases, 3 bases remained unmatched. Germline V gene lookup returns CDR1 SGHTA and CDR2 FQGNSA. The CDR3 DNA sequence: TGTGCCAGCAGACCGGGACAGGGCTACAATGAGCAGTTCTTC. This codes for CASRPGQGYNEQFF.

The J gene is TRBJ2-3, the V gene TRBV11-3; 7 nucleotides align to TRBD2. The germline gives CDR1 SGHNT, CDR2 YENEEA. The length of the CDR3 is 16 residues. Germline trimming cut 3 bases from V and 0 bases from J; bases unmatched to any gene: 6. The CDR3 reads CASSFQAGSSTDTQYF. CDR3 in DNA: TGTGCCAGCAGCTTCCAAGCGGGAAGTAGCACAGATACGCAGTATTTT.

The CDR3 loop reads CASSPGTSGSEQYF. CDR3 nucleotides: TGTGCCAGCAGCCCGGGGACTAGCGGGAGCGAGCAGTACTTC. The gene calls are TRBV11-3 and TRBJ2-7; TRBD2 matches at 14 bases. The CDR3 runs to 14 residues. The V segment lost 5 bases and the J segment 6 bases; nucleotides outside the gene matches: 3. The V gene's germline CDR1 is SGHNT and CDR2 YENEEA.

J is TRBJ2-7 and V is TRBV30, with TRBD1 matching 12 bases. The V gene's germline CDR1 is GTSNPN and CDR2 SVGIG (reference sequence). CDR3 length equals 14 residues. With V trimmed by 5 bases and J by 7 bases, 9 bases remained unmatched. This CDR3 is CAWDHGTGGSEQYF. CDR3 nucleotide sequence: TGTGCCTGGGACCACGGGACAGGGGGCAGTGAGCAGTACTTC. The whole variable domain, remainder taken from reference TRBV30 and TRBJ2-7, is SQTIHQWPATLVQPVGSPLSLECTVEGTSNPNLYWYRQAAGRGLQLLFYSVGIGQISSEVPQNLSASRPQDRQFILSSKKLLLSDSGFYLCAWDHGTGGSEQYFGPGTRLTVT.